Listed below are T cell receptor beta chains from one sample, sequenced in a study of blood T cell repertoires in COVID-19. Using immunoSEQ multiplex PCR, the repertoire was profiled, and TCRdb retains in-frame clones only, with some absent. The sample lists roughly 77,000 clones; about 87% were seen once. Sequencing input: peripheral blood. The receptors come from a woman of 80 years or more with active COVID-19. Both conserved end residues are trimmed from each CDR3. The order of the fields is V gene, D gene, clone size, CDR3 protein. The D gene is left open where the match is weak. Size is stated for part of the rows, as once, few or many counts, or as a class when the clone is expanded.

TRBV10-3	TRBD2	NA	AISESKREGREQY
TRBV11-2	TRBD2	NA	ASSLDPAGVTDTQY
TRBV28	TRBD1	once	ASRDGTGTNEKLF
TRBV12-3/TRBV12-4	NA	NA	ASSLGGGLF
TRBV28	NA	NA	ASRIGGGVTYEQY
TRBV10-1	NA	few	ASSEREGTSSYEQY
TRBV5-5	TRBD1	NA	ASSSTGYTEAF
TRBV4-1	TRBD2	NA	ASSQVPAGGVYEQY
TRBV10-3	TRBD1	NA	AISALDRPGEGTQY
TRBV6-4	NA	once	ASSGPAEEQY
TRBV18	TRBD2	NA	ASSPGLAVSYNEQF
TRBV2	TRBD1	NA	ASSGTGEKQPQH
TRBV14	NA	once	ASSQARAGTGETQY
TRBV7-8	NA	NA	ASTPDGGAAGNQPQH
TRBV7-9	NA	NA	ASSLEGAGNTEAF
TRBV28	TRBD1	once	ASSPRTGDGYT
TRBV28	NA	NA	ASSLSMNYGYT
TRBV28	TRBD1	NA	ASSLRQGKGNTEAF
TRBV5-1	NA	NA	ASSFRSGRFSYNEQF
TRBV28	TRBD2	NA	ASSSLTSGTGLETQY
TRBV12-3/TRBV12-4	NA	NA	ASRLSGSYEQY
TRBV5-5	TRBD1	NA	ASSHLGTGGGETQY
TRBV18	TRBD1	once	ASSSSGGKTEAF
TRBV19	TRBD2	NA	ASSSPGLAGTLRGEQY
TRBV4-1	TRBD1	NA	ASSLRTGGIDNEQF
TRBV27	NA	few	ASSLRLVPGELF
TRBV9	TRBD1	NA	ASSVVTGAPYNEQF
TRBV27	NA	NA	ASRSGYPAGTQY
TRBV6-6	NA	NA	ASSSPQETQY
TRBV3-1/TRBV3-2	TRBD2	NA	ASSQGFGTSGRVLETQY
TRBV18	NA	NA	ASSQTGAYEQY
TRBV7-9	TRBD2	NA	GIRRTSGTYNEQF
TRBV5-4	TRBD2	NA	ASSPGLAGSAEETQY
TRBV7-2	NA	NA	ASSLRRLNSGNTIY